This section outlines one T cell receptor (beta chain) sequence together with its context. Its antigen is not known. CD45RO-negative, CCR7-positively selected cells formed the naive CD8 fraction, excluding terminally differentiated effector memory CD45RA+ cells. This sample is part of a study of shared clonotypes between healthy human individuals. Study findings and constraints: Naive subsets generally had larger estimated richness than memory subsets. Some clonotypes were shared by all four sorted-subset donors, while others were not shared. The non-shared ones had lower generation probabilities than the shared ones.

V shed 4 bases and J 6 bases; nucleotides not matched to a gene: 15. Germline V gene lookup returns CDR1 KGHSH and CDR2 LQKENI. This CDR3 comprises 16 residues. The assay used deep level. Each replicate PCR on the sorted subsets used 200 to 250 ng DNA (around 30,000 T cell genomes). TCRdb's copy holds only in-frame clones and misses some; the assay was immunoSEQ multiplex PCR. There are about 680,000 clones in the sample; 92% occur only once, and 24% lies in the top ten. This TCR was recovered from a man between 25 and 39 years old in good health. V usage is TRBV18 and J usage is TRBJ2-7; 7 bases align to TRBD1. Sequenced sample: naive CD8+ T cells sorted from blood. The CDR3 sequence is CASSHHRQGRAREQYF. For the CDR3, the DNA is TGTGCCAGCTCACACCATCGACAGGGCCGGGCGCGCGAGCAGTACTTC.